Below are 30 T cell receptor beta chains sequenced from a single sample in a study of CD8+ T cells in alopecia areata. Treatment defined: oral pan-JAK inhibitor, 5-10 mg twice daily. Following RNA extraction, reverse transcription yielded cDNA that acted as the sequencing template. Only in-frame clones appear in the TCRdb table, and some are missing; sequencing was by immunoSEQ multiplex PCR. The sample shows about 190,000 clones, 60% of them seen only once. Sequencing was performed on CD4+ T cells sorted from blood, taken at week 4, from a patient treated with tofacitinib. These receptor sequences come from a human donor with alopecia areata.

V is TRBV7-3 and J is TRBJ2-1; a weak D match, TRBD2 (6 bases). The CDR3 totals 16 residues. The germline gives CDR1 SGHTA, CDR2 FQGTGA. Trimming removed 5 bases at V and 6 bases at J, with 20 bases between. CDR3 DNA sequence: TGTGCCAGCAGCGAAACTAGCTCCCTAAACGGCAATGAGCAGTTCTTC. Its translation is CASSETSSLNGNEQFF.

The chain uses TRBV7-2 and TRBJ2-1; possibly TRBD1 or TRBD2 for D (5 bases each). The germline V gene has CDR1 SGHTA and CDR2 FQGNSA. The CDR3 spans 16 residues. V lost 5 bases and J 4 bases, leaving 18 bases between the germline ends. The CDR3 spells CASSPEDKGGYNEQFF. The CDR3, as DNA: TGTGCCAGCAGCCCCGAGGACAAGGGCGGGTACAATGAGCAGTTCTTC.

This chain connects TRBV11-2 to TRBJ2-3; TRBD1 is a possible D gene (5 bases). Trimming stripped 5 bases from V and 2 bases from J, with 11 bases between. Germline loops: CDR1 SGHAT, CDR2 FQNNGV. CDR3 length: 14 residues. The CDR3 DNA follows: TGTGCCAGCAGCCAGAGACAGAACACAGATACGCAGTATTTT. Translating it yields CASSQRQNTDTQYF.

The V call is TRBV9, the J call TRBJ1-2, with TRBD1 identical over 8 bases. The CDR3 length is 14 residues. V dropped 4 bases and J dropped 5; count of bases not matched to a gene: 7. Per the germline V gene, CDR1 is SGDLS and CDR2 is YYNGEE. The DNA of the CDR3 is TGTGCCAGCAGCCCCGGACAGGGAGGGTATGGCTACACCTTC. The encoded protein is CASSPGQGGYGYTF. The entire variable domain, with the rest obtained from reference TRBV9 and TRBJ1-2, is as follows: DSGVTQTPKHLITATGQRVTLRCSPRSGDLSVYWYQQSLDQGLQFLIQYYNGEERAKGNILERFSAQQFPDLHSELNLSSLELGDSALYFCASSPGQGGYGYTFGSGTRLTVV.

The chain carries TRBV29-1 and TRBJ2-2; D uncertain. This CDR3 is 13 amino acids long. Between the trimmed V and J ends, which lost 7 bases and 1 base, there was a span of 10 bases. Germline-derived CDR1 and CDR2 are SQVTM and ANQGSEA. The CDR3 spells CSADPRNTGELFF. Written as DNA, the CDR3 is TGCAGCGCAGATCCAAGGAACACCGGGGAGCTGTTTTTT.

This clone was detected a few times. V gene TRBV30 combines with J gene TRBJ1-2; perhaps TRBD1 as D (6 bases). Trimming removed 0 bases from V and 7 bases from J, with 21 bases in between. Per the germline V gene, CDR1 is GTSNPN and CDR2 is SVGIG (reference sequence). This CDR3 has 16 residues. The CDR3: CAWSVQGPLLLGGYTF. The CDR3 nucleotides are TGTGCCTGGAGTGTACAGGGACCCCTCTTGCTCGGTGGCTACACCTTC.

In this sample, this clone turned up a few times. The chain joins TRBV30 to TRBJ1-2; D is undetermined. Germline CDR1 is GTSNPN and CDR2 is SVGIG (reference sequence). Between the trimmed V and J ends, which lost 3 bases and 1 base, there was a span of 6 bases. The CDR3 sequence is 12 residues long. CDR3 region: CAWRKDNYGYTF. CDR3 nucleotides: TGTGCCTGGAGAAAGGATAACTATGGCTACACCTTC.

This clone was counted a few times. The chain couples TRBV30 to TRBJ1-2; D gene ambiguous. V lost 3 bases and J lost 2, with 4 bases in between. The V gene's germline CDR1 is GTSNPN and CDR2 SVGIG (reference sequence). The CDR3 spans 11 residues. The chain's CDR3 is CAWSLNYGYTF. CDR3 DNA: TGTGCCTGGAGCTTGAACTATGGCTACACCTTC.

In DNA form, the CDR3 reads TGCGCCAGCAGCTCTGGACTAGCGGGAGGCGTCTCCTACAATGAGCAGTTCTTC. It is translated as CASSSGLAGGVSYNEQFF. The J gene is TRBJ2-1, the V gene TRBV4-1; 14 nucleotides align to TRBD2. Germline assignment: CDR1 MGHRA and CDR2 YSYEKL. The V and J ends lost 5 bases and 0 bases, in that order; junction bases with no gene match: 6. CDR3 length equals 18 residues.

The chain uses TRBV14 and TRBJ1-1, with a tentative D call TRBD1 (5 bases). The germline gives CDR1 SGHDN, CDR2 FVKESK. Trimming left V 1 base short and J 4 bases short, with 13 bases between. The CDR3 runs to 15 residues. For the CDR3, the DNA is TGTGCCAGCAGCCAAGTGGGGGGTGACGGCACTGAAGCTTTCTTT. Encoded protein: CASSQVGGDGTEAFF.

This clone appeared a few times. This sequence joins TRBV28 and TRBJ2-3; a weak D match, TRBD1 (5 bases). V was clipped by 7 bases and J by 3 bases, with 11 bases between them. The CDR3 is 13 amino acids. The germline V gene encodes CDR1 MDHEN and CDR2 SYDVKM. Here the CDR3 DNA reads TGTGCCAGCACCCCAGGGCGGACAGATACGCAGTATTTT. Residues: CASTPGRTDTQYF.

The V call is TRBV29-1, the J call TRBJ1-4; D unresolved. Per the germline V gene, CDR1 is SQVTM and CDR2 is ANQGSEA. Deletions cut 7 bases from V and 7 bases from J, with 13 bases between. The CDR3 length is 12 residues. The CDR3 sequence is CSAVAGGEKLFF. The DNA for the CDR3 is TGCAGCGCGGTCGCCGGCGGTGAAAAACTGTTTTTT.

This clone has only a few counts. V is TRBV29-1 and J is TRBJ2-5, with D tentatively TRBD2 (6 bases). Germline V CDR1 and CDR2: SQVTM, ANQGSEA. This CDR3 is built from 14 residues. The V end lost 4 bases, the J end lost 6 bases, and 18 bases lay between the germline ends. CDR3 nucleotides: TGCAGCGTTGCTTTTAGCGGCGGGTCCCAGACCCAGTACTTC. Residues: CSVAFSGGSQTQYF.

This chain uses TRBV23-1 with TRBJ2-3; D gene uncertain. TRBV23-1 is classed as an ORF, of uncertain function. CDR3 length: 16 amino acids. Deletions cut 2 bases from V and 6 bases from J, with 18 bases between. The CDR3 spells CASSQTLKLPPDTQYF. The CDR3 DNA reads TGCGCCAGCAGTCAAACCTTAAAACTCCCCCCGGATACGCAGTATTTT.

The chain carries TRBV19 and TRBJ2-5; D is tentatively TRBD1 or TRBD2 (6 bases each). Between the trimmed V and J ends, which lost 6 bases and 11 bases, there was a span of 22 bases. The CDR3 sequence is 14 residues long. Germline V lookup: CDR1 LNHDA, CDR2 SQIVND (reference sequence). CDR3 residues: CASSRDTFGGGQYF. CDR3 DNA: TGTGCCAGTAGCCGGGACACCTTTGGGGGAGGACAGTACTTC.

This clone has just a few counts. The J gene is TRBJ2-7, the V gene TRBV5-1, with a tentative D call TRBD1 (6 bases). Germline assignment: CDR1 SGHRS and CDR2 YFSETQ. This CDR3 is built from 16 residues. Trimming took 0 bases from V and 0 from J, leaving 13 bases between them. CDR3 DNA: TGCGCCAGCAGCTTGGAGGGCAGGGGTCACTCCTACGAGCAGTACTTC. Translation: CASSLEGRGHSYEQYF.

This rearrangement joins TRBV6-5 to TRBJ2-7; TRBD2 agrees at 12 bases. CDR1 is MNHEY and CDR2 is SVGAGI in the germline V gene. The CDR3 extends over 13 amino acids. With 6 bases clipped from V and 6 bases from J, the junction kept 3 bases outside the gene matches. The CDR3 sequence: CASSSSGRAEQYF. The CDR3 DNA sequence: TGTGCCAGCAGCTCTAGCGGGAGGGCCGAGCAGTACTTC.

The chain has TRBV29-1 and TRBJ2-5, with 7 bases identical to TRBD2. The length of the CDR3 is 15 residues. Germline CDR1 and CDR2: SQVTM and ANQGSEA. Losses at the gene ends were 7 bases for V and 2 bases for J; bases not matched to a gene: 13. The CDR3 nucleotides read TGCAGCGCCTCAAGGGAGGGATGGAGGCAAGAGACCCAGTACTTC. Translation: CSASREGWRQETQYF. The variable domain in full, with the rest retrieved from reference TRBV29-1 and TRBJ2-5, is SAVISQKPSRDICQRGTSLTIQCQVDSQVTMMFWYRQQPGQSLTLIATANQGSEATYESGFVIDKFPISRPNLTFSTLTVSNMSPEDSSIYLCSASREGWRQETQYFGPGTRLLVL.

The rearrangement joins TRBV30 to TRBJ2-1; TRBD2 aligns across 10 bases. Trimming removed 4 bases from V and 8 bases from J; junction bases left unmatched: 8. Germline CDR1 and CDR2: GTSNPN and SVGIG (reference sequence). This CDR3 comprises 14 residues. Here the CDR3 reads CAWNRASGSHEQFF. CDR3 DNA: TGTGCCTGGAATCGGGCTAGCGGGAGCCATGAGCAGTTCTTC.

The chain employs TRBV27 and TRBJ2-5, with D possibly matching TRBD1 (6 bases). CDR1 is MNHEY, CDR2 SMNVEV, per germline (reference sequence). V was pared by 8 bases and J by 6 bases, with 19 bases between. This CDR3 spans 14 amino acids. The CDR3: CASPTDRTVQTQYF. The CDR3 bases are TGTGCCAGCCCGACCGACCGGACAGTACAGACCCAGTACTTC.

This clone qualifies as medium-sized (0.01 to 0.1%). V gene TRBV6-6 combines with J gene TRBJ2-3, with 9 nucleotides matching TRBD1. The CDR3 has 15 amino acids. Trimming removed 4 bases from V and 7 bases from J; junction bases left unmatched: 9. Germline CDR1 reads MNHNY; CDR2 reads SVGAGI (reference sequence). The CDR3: CASSSSDRGGNTQYF. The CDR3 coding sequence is TGTGCCAGCAGTTCGTCGGACAGGGGAGGAAATACGCAGTATTTT.

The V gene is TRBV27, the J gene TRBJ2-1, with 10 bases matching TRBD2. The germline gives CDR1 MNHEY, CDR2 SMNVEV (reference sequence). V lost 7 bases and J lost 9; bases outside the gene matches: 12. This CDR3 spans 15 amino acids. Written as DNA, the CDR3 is TGTGCCAGCACCAAGACCTCTAGCGGGAGCCGTGAGCAGTTCTTC. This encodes CASTKTSSGSREQFF.

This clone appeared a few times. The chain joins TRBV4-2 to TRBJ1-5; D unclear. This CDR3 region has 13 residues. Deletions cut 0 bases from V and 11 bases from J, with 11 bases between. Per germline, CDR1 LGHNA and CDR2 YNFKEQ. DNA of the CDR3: TGTGCCAGCAGCCAAGATCTTTCGGTTTCCCAGCATTTT. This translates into CASSQDLSVSQHF.

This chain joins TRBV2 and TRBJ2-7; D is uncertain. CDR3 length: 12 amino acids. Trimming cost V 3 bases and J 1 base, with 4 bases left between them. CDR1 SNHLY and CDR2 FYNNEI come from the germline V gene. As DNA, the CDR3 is TGTGCCAGCAGTGAGGGTTCCTACGAGCAGTACTTC. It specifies CASSEGSYEQYF.

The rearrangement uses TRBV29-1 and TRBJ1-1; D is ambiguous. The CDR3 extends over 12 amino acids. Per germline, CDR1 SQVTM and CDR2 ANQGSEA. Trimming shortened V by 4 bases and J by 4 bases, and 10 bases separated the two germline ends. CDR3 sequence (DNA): TGCAGCGTTGGGGGTTTCGGCACTGAAGCTTTCTTT. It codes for CSVGGFGTEAFF.

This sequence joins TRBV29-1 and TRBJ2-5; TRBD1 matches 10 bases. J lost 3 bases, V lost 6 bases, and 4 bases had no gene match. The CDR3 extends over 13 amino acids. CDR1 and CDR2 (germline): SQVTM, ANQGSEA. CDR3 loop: CSVPGTGEETQYF. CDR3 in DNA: TGCAGCGTCCCAGGGACAGGGGAAGAGACCCAGTACTTC.

The CDR3 DNA follows: TGTGCCAGCAGAGGCGGCGGAGCTATGTCAGATACGCAGTATTTT. As protein: CASRGGGAMSDTQYF. This chain joins TRBV27 and TRBJ2-3; unclear D gene. Germline loops: CDR1 MNHEY, CDR2 SMNVEV (reference sequence). Deletions cut 6 bases from V and 4 bases from J, with 17 bases between. The CDR3 runs 15 residues.

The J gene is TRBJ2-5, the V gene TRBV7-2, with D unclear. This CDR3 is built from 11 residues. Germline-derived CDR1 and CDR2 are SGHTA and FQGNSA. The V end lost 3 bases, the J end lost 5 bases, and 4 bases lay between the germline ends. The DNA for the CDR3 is TGTGCCAGCAGCTTCGGGGAGACCCAGTACTTC. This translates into CASSFGETQYF. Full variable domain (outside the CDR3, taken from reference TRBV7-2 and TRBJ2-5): GAGVSQSPSNKVTEKGKDVELRCDPISGHTALYWYRQSLGQGLEFLIYFQGNSAPDKSGLPSDRFSAERTGGSVSTLTIQRTQQEDSAVYLCASSFGETQYFGPGTRLLVL.

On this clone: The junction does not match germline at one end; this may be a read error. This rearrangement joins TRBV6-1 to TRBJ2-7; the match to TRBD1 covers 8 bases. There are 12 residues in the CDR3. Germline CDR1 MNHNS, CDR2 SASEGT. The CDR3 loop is CASSESDRVLDF. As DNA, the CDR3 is TGTGCCAGCAGTGAATCGGACAGGGTCTTGGACTTC.

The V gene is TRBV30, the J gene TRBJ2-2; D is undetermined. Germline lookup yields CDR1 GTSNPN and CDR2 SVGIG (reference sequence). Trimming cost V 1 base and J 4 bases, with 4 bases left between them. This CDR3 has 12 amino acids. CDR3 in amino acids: CAWSEGTGELFF. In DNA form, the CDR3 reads TGTGCCTGGAGTGAGGGCACCGGGGAGCTGTTTTTT.